Listed below are T cell receptor beta chains from one sample, sequenced in a study of shared clonotypes between healthy human individuals. TCRdb's table, derived via immunoSEQ multiplex PCR, lists solely in-frame clones and lacks some. The profile covers 1.5 million to 2.5 million clones, with about 95% appearing a single time and roughly 1% taken by the ten largest. Sequences were obtained from naive CD8+ T cells sorted from blood. Every receptor here comes from a man between 18 and 35 years old in good health. Both conserved end residues are part of each CDR3. The D gene is left open where the match is weak. Rows may omit the clone size; those that give it use once, few, many or a size class.

TRBJ2-7,TRBD2,-,TRBV2,TGTGCCAGCAGTTTGTTAGCGGGGTCTGACCACGAGCAGTACTTC,CASSLLAGSDHEQYF
TRBJ2-1,-,-,TRBV7-9,TGTGCCAGCAGCTTAGTCGGGATCGATGAGCAGTTCTTC,CASSLVGIDEQFF
TRBJ2-7,TRBD1,-,TRBV7-9,TGTGCCAGCAGCTTTCTGGCAGGGGGTTCCTACGAGCAGTACTTC,CASSFLAGGSYEQYF
TRBJ2-2,TRBD1,-,TRBV29-1,TGCAGCGTTGATGGGAGACAGGGGAGTGGGGCCGGGGAGCTGTTTTTT,CSVDGRQGSGAGELFF
TRBJ1-5,-,-,TRBV9,TGTGCCAGCAGCGAGGGGTACGCGAAGCCCCAGCATTTT,CASSEGYAKPQHF
TRBJ2-1,-,-,TRBV6-5,TGTGCCAGCAGTTACTCGATAGGAGGGGGCAATGAGCAGTTCTTC,CASSYSIGGGNEQFF
TRBJ2-7,-,-,TRBV12-2,TGTGCAAGTCGCATACAACGCCAAGGGGCGAGTTCCTACGAGCAGTACTTC,CASRIQRQGASSYEQYF
TRBJ2-2,-,-,TRBV7-6,TGTGCCAGCAGCTTAGCGTCCGGGGCGCAGACCGGGGAGCTGTTTTTT,CASSLASGAQTGELFF
TRBJ2-5,TRBD2,-,TRBV5-1,TGCGCCAGCAGTTCGGGACTAGAGTTGGAGACCCAGTACTTC,CASSSGLELETQYF
TRBJ2-5,TRBD1,-,TRBV4-1,TGCGCCAGCAGCCACTTAGGGACAGAGGCGCGGGAGACCCAGTACTTC,CASSHLGTEARETQYF
TRBJ2-7,TRBD2,once,TRBV7-9,TGTGCCAGCAGCTTAGGAGTAGCGGGGGCCTCCTACGAGCAGTACTTC,CASSLGVAGASYEQYF
TRBJ1-1,-,-,TRBV11-2,TGTGCCAGCAGCTTAGGCATCGGGAAGTCTGAAGCTTTCTTT,CASSLGIGKSEAFF
TRBJ2-1,-,-,TRBV7-9,TGTGCCAGCAGCTTAACGGGAGCCGGGTCGGATGAGCAGTTCTTC,CASSLTGAGSDEQFF